This TCR beta chain was sequenced for a study of T cells in Graves' hyperthyroidism and ophthalmopathy. There are many counts of this clonotype. The antigen remains undetermined. Study-wide findings and caveats: Most expanded thyroid clonotypes above 0.001 recurred in blood.

Trimming stripped 5 bases from V and 4 bases from J, with 17 bases between. Germline CDR1 reads MNHEY; CDR2 reads SVGAGI. The CDR3 contains 15 residues. The investigators amplified TCR beta CDR3 regions from RNA transcripts. TCR CDR3 regions were first amplified by RT-PCR with HTBI primers. One entry per CDR3 protein, called by TCRdb with MiXCR from the multiplex PCR reads. Of roughly 570,000 distinct CDR3 sequences listed, about 43% are singletons. Researchers barred patients who had uncontrolled infection, other autoimmune disease, pregnancy or lactation. Material for sequencing was peripheral blood or thyroid tissue (not recorded which). The chain carries TRBV6-5 and TRBJ1-2; D perhaps matches TRBD1 (6 bases). The source is an adult woman with Graves' disease, either hyperthyroidism or ophthalmopathy (not recorded which). CDR3: CASSHRVERVYGYTF. The CDR3, as DNA: TGTGCCAGCAGTCACAGGGTGGAAAGAGTCTATGGCTACACCTTC.